Detailed here is one T cell receptor beta chain. This CDR3 is 17 amino acids long. Trimming pared 1 base from V and 4 bases from J, leaving 20 bases between. Germline loops: CDR1 SGHRS, CDR2 YFSETQ. This sample was taken from a study of shared clonotypes between healthy human individuals. Profiled with immunoSEQ multiplex PCR; TCRdb holds only in-frame clones, not every one. The sample has around 1.5 million clones; nearly 99% are singletons. Material for sequencing was naive CD4+ T cells sorted from blood. This sample's subset: CD45RA+ positively selected. This sequence originates from a man aged 25-45 years in good health. The genes are TRBV5-1 and TRBJ2-5; no definite D call. The CDR3 reads CASSLPPGTRSGETQYF. For the CDR3, the DNA is TGCGCCAGCAGCTTGCCGCCGGGTACCCGATCGGGAGAGACCCAGTACTTC.